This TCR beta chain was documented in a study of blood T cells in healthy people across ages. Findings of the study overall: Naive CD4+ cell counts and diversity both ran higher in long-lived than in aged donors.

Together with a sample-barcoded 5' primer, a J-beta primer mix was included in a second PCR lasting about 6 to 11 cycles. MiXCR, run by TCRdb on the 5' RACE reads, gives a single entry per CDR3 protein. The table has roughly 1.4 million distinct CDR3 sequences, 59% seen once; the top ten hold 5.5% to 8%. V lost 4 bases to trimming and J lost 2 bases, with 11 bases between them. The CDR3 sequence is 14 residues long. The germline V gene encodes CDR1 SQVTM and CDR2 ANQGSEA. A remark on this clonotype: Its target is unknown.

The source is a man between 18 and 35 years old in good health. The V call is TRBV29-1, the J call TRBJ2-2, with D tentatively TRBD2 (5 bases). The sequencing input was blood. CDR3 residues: CSVGVGGNTGELFF. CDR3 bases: TGCAGCGTTGGAGTAGGAGGTAACACCGGGGAGCTGTTTTTT.